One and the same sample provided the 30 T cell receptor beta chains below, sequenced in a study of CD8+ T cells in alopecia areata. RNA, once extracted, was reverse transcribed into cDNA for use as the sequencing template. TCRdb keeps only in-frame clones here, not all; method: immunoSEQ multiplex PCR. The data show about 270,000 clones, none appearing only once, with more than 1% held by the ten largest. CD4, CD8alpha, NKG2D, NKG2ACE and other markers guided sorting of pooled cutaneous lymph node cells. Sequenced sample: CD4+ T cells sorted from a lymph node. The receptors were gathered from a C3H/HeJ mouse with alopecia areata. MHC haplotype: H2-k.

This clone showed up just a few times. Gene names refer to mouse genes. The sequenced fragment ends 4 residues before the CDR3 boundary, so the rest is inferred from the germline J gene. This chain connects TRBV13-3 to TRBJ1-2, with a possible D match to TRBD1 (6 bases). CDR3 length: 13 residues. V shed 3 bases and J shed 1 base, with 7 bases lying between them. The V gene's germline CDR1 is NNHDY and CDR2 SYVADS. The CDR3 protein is CASSADRNSDYTF. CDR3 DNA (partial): TGTGCCAGCAGTGCGGACAGAAACTCC.

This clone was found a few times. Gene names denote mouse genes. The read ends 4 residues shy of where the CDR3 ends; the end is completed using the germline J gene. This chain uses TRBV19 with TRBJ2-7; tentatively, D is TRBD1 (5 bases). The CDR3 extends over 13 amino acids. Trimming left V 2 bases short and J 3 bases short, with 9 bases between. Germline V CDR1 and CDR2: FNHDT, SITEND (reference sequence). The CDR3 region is CASSMWTNYEQYF. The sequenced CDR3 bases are TGTGCCAGCAGTATGTGGACAAACTAT.

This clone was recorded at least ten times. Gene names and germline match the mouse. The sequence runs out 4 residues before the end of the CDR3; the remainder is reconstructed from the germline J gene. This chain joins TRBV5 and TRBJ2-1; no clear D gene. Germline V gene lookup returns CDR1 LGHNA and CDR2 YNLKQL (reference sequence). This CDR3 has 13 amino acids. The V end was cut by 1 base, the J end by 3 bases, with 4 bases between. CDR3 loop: CASSQVLYAEQFF. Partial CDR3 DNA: TGTGCCAGCAGCCAAGTACTCTATGCT.

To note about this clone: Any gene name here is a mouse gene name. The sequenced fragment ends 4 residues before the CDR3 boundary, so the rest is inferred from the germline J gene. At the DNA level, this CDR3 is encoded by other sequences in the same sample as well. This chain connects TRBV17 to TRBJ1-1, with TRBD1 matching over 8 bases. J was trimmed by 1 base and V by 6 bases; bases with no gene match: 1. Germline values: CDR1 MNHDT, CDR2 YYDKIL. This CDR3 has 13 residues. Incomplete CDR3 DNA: TGTGCTAGCAGGGACAGGGAAAACACA. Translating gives CASRDRENT. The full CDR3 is CASRDRENTEVFF.

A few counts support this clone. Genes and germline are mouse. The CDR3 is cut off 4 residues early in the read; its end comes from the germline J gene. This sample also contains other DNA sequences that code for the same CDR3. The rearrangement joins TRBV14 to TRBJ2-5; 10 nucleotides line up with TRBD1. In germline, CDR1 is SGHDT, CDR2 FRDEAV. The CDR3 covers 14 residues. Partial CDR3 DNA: TGTGCCAGCAGCCCCCGGGACAGGGGCGAC. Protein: CASSPRDRGD. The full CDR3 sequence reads CASSPRDRGDTQYF.

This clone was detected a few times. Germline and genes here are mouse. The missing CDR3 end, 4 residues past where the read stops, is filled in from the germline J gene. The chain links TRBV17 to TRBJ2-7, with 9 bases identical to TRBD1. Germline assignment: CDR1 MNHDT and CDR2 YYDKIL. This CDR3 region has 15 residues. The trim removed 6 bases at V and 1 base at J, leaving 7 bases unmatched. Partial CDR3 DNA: TGTGCTAGCAGCCCCCGGGACAGGGAGTCCTAT. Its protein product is CASSPRDRESY. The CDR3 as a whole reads CASSPRDRESYEQYF.

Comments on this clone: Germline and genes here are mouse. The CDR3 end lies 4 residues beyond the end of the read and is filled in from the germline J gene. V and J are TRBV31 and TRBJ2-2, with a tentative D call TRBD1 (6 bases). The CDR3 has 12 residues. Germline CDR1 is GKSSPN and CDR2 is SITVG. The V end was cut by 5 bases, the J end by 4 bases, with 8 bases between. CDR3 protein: CAWQQGTGQLYF. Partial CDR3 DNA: TGTGCCTGGCAACAGGGCACCGGG.

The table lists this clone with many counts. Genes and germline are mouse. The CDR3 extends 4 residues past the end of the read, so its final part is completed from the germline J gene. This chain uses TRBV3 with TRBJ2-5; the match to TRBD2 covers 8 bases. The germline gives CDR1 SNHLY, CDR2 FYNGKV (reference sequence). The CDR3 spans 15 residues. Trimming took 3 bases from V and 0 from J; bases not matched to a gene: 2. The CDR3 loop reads CASSLGGRNQDTQYF. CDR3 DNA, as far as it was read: TGTGCCAGCAGCTTGGGGGGGCGAAACCAAGAC.

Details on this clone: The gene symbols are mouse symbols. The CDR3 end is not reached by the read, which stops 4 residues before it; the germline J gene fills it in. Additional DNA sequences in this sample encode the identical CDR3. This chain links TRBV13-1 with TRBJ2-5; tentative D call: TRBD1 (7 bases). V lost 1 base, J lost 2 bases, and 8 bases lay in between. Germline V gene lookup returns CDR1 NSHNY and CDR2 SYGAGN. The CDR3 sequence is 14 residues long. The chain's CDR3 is CASSDRGLQDTQYF. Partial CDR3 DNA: TGTGCCAGCAGTGATAGGGGGCTCCAAGAC.

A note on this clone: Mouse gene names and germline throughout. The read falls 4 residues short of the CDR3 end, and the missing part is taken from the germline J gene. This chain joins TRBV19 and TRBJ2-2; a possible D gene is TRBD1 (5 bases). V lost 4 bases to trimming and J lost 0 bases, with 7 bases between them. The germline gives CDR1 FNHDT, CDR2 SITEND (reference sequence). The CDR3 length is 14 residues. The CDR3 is CASSAGTNTGQLYF. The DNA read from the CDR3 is TGTGCCAGCAGTGCAGGGACAAACACCGGG.

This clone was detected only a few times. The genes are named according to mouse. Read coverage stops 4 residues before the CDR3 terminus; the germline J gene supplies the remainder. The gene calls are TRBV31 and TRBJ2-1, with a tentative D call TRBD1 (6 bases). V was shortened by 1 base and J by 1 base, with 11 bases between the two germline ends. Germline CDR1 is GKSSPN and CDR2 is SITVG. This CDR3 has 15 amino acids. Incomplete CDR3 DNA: TGTGCCTGGAGTCAGGACAGCCTGAACTATGCT. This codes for CAWSQDSLNYA. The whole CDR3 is CAWSQDSLNYAEQFF.

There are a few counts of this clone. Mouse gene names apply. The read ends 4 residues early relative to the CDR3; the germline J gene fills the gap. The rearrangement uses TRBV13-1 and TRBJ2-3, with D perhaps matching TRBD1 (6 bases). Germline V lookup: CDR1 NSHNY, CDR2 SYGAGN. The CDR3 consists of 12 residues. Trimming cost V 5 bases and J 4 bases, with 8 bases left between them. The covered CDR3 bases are TGTGCCAGCAGGGGACACCCAGAA. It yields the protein CASRGHPE. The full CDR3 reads CASRGHPETLYF.

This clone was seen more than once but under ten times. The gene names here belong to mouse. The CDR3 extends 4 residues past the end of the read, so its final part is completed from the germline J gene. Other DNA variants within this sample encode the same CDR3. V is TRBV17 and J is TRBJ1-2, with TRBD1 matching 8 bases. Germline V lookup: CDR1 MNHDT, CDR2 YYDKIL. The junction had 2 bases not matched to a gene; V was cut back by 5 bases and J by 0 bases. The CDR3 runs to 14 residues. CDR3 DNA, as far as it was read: TGTGCTAGCAGTCGACAGGGGTCAAACTCC. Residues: CASSRQGSNS. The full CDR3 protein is CASSRQGSNSDYTF.

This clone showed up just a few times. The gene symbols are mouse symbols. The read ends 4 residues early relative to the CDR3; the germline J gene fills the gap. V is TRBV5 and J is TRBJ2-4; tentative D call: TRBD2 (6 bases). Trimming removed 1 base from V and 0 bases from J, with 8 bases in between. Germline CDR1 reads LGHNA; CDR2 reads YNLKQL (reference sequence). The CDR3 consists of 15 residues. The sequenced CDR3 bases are TGTGCCAGCAGCCAAGGGGACTCTAGTCAAAAC. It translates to CASSQGDSSQN. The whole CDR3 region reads CASSQGDSSQNTLYF.

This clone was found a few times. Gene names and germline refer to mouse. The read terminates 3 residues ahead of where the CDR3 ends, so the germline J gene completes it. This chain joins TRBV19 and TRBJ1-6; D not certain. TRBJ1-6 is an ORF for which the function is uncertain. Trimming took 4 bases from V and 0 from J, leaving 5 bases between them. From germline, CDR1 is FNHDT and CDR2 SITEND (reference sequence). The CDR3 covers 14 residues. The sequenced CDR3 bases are TGTGCCAGCAGTCTCAGTTCCTATAATTCGCCC. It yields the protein CASSLSSYNSP. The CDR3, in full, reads CASSLSSYNSPLYF.

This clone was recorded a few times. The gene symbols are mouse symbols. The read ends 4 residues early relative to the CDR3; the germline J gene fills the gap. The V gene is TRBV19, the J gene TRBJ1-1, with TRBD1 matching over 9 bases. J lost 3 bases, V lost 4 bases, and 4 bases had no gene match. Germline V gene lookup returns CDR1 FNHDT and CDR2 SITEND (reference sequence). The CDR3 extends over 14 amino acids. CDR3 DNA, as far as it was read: TGTGCCAGCAGTCCCGGGACAGGGTACACA. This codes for CASSPGTGYT. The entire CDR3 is CASSPGTGYTEVFF.

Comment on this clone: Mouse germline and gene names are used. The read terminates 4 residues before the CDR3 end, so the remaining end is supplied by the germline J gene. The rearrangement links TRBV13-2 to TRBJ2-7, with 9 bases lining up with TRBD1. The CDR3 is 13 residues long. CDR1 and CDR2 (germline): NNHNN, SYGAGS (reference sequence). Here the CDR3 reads CASGDGTGDEQYF. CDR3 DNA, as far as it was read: TGTGCCAGCGGTGATGGGACAGGGGAT.

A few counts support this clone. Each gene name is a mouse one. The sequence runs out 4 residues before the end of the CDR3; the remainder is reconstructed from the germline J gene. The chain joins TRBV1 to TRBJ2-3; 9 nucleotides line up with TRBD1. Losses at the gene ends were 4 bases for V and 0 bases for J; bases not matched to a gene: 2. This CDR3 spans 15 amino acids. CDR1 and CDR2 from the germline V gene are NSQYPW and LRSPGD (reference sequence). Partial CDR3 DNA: TGCACCTGCAGTGGGGACAGGGATAGTGCAGAA. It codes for CTCSGDRDSAE. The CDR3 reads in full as CTCSGDRDSAETLYF.

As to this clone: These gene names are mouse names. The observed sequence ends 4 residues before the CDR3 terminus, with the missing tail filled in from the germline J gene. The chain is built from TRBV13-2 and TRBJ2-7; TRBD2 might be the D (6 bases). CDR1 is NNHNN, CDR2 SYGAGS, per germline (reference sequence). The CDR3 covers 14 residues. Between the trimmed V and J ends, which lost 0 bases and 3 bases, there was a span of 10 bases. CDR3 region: CASGDAGEGYEQYF. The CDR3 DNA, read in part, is TGTGCCAGCGGTGATGCTGGGGAGGGCTAT.

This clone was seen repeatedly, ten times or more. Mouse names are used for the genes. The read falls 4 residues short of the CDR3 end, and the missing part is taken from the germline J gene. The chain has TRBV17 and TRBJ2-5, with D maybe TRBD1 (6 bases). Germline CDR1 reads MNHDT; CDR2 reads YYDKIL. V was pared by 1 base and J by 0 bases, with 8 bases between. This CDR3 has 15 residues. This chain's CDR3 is CASSRGTVNQDTQYF. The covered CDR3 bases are TGTGCTAGCAGTAGAGGGACAGTTAACCAAGAC.

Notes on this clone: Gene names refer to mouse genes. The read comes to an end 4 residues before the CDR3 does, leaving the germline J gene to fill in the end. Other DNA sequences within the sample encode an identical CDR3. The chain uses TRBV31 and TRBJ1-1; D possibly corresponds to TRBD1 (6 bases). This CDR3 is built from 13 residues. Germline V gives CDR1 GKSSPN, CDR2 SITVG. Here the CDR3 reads CAWSLGGAREVFF. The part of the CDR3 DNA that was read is TGTGCCTGGAGTCTAGGGGGGGCGAGA.

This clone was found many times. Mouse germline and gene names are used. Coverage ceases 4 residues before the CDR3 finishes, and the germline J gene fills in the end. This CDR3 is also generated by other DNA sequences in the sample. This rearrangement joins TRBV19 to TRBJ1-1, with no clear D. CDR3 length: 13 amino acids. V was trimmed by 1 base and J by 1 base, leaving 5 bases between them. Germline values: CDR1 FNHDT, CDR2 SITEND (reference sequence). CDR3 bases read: TGTGCCAGCAGTATACACAGAAACACA. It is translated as CASSIHRNT. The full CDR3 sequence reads CASSIHRNTEVFF.

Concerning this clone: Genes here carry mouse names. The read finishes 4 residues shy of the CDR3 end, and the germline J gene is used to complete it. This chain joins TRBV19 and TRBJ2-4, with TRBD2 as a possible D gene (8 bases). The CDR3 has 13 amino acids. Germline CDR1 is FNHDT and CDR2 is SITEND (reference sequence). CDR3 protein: CASSQGGANTLYF. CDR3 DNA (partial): TGTGCCAGCAGTCAGGGGGGGGCGAAC.

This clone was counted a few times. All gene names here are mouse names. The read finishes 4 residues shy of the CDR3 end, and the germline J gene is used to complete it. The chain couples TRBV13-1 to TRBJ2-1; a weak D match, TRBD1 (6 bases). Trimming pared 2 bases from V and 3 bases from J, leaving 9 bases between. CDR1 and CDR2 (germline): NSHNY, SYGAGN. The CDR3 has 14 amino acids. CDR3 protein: CASSDGTIYAEQFF. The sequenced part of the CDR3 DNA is TGTGCCAGCAGTGACGGGACAATCTATGCT.

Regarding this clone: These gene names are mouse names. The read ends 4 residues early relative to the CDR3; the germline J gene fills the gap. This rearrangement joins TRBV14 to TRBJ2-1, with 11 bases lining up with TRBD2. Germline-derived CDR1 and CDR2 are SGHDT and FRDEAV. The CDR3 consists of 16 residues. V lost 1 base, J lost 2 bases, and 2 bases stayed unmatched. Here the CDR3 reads CASSFGTGGDYAEQFF. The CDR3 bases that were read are TGTGCCAGCAGTTTCGGGACTGGGGGCGACTATGCT. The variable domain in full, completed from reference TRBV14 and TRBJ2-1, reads EAGVTQSPRYAVLQEGQAVSFWCDPISGHDTLYWYQQPRDQGPQLLVYFRDEAVIDNSQLPSDRFSAVRPKGTNSTLKIQSAKQGDTATYLCASSFGTGGDYAEQFFGPGTRLTVL.

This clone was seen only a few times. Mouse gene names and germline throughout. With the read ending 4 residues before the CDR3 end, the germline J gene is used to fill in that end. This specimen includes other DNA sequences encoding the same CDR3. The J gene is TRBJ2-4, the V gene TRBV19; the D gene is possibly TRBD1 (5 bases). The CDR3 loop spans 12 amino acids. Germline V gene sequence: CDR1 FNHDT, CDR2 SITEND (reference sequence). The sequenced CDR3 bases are TGTGCCAGCCGAGACAGAGGGAAC. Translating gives CASRDRGN. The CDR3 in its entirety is CASRDRGNTLYF.

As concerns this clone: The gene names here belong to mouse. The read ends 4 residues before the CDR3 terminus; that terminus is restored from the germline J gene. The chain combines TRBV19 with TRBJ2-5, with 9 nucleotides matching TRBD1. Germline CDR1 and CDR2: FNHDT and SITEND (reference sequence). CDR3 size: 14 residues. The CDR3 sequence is CASSSGTGKDTQYF. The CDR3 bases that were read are TGTGCCAGCAGTTCCGGGACAGGGAAAGAC. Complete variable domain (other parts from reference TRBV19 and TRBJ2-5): GGIITQTPKFLIGQEGQKLTLKCQQNFNHDTMYWYRQDSGKGLRLIYYSITENDLQKGDLSEGYDASREKKSSFSLTVTSAQKNEMAVFLCASSSGTGKDTQYFGPGTRLLVL.

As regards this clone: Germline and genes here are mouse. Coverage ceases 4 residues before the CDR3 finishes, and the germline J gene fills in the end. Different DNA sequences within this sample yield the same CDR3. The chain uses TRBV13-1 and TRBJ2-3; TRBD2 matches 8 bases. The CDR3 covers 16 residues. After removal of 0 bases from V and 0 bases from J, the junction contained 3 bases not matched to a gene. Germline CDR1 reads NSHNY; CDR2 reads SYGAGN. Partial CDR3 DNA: TGTGCCAGCAGTGATGTCGGGGGGGCAAGTGCAGAA. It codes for CASSDVGGASAE. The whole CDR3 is CASSDVGGASAETLYF.

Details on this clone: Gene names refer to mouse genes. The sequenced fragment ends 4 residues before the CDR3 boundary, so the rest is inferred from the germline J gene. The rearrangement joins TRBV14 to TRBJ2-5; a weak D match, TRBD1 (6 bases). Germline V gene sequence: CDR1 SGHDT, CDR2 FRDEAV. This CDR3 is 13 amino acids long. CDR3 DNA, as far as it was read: TGTGCCAGCAGAGAACAGGGAAAGGAC. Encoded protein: CASREQGKD. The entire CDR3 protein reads CASREQGKDTQYF.

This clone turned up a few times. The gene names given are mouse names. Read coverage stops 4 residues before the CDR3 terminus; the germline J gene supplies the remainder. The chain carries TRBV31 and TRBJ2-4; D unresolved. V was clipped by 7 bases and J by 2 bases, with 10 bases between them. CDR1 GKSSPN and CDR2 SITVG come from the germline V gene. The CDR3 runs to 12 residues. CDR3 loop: CASDKNQNTLYF. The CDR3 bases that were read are TGTGCCTCAGACAAAAATCAAAAC.